The present entry profiles one T cell receptor beta chain with its context. Its antigen remains unidentified. This record belongs to a study of T cell responses to AZD1222 COVID-19 vaccine. The study, taken as a whole, reports: Baseline seropositivity occurred in only 5 or 6 AZD1222 recipients. After two AZD1222 doses, spike-specific TCR breadth and depth rose versus day 0. Females made up more of the donors, who were largely white British, and clonal diversity may have come out too low. Nearly half of spike-specific TCRs reportedly go after variant regions that carry no mutations.

The data were produced by immunoSEQ multiplex PCR, yet TCRdb's version contains in-frame clones alone and is incomplete. In the table there are roughly 77,000 clones, 92% of which are singletons. J lost 4 bases, V lost 7 bases, and 10 bases had no gene match. This CDR3 has 14 residues. In germline, CDR1 is SQVTM, CDR2 ANQGSEA. The receptor was derived from an adult who received the AZD1222 COVID-19 vaccine. V gene TRBV29-1 combines with J gene TRBJ2-3; the match to TRBD2 covers 8 bases. Specimen: peripheral blood, collected 28 days after the second AZD1222 dose. Here the CDR3 DNA reads TGCAGCGGGGTGGGACTAGGAACCCCAGATACGCAGTATTTT. Protein product: CSGVGLGTPDTQYF.